These 31 T cell receptor beta chains came from one sample sequenced in a study of Tregs in tolerant kidney transplant recipients. Here immunoSEQ multiplex PCR was the method, and the copy in TCRdb shows in-frame clones only, minus some. The table lists about 240,000 clones, roughly four fifths of them singletons, with less than 0.75% in the top ten. The sequenced material came from CD4+ T cells from blood. Every receptor here comes from a human donor in good health.

The rearrangement uses TRBV10-1 and TRBJ2-3, with 8 nucleotides matching TRBD2. The V gene's germline CDR1 is WNHNN and CDR2 SYGVQD (reference sequence). V shed 2 bases, J shed 7 bases, and the junction held 2 bases outside the gene matches. CDR3 length equals 13 residues. For the CDR3, the DNA is TGCGCCAGCAGTGAGCTTAGCGGGAATACGCAGTATTTT. As protein: CASSELSGNTQYF.

The V gene is TRBV18, the J gene TRBJ1-4; weak D call: TRBD1 (6 bases). This CDR3 has 13 residues. Trimming removed 4 bases at V and 7 bases at J, with 10 bases between. Germline-derived CDR1 and CDR2 are KGHSH and LQKENI. CDR3 sequence reads: CASSRGRSEKLFF. CDR3 sequence (DNA): TGTGCCAGCTCACGGGGGCGCAGTGAAAAACTGTTTTTT.

The rearrangement links TRBV5-4 to TRBJ2-1; no reliable D call. V lost 6 bases and J lost 7, with 14 bases in between. CDR3 size: 13 residues. Per germline, CDR1 SGHNT and CDR2 YYREEE (reference sequence). The DNA for the CDR3 is TGTGCCAGCACTGTGTGGGGTAGGAATGAGCAGTTCTTC. Amino acid sequence: CASTVWGRNEQFF.

The chain recombines TRBV6-6 with TRBJ1-5; perhaps TRBD1 as D (6 bases). V shed 6 bases and J shed 6 bases, with 12 bases lying between them. The CDR3 sequence is 13 residues long. Germline V gives CDR1 MNHNY, CDR2 SVGAGI (reference sequence). The CDR3 DNA sequence: TGTGCCAGCAGCCTGGACAGAACTCAGCCCCAGCATTTT. It is translated as CASSLDRTQPQHF.

The CDR3, as DNA: TGTGCCAGCAGCTTAGTGGGGGAAGAGACCCAGTACTTC. It specifies CASSLVGEETQYF. The V gene is TRBV7-2, the J gene TRBJ2-5; D possibly uses TRBD1 or TRBD2 (5 bases each). From germline, CDR1 is SGHTA and CDR2 FQGNSA. Trimming stripped 1 base from V and 3 bases from J, with 6 bases between. CDR3 length: 13 amino acids. Based on the CDR3 plus reference TRBV7-2 and TRBJ2-5, the full variable domain is GAGVSQSPSNKVTEKGKDVELRCDPISGHTALYWYRQSLGQGLEFLIYFQGNSAPDKSGLPSDRFSAERTGGSVSTLTIQRTQQEDSAVYLCASSLVGEETQYFGPGTRLLVL.

In the case of this clone: Within the sample, other DNA sequences also encode this same CDR3. J is TRBJ2-7 and V is TRBV6-5; 9 bases fit TRBD1. V lost 6 bases to trimming and J lost 4 bases; unmatched junction nucleotides: 7. Germline CDR1 and CDR2: MNHEY and SVGAGI. The CDR3 consists of 14 residues. The CDR3 protein is CASRRGQGTYEQYF. The DNA of the CDR3 is TGTGCCAGCAGACGGGGACAGGGAACATACGAGCAGTACTTC.

The chain has TRBV6-4 and TRBJ1-2; TRBD1 agrees at 9 bases. From germline, CDR1 is MRHNA and CDR2 SNTAGT. J lost 4 bases, V lost 6 bases, and 3 bases had no gene match. The CDR3 sequence is 13 residues long. The CDR3 loop reads CASSGQGSYGYTF. DNA for the CDR3: TGTGCCAGCAGCGGACAGGGGAGCTATGGCTACACCTTC.

The CDR3 loop is CSVPPGDTQYF. CDR3 nucleotide sequence: TGCAGCGTGCCCCCGGGAGATACGCAGTATTTT. V usage is TRBV29-1 and J usage is TRBJ2-3; D ambiguous. The CDR3 has 11 amino acids. The V end lost 6 bases, the J end lost 5 bases, and 9 bases lay between the germline ends. Germline-derived CDR1 and CDR2 are SQVTM and ANQGSEA.

The chain recombines TRBV6-5 with TRBJ2-2, with 8 bases aligning to TRBD1. V shed 4 bases and J 4 bases; nucleotides not matched to a gene: 2. Germline lookup yields CDR1 MNHEY and CDR2 SVGAGI. CDR3 size: 14 residues. The CDR3 DNA reads as TGTGCCAGCAGTTCCGACAGGGGCACCGGGGAGCTGTTTTTT. It is translated as CASSSDRGTGELFF.

The chain has TRBV30 and TRBJ2-2, with D possibly being TRBD2 (5 bases). Germline lookup yields CDR1 GTSNPN and CDR2 SVGIG (reference sequence). The CDR3 covers 15 residues. Trimming shortened V by 4 bases and J by 1 base, and 13 bases separated the two germline ends. The CDR3 spells CAWNPPGKNTGELFF. CDR3 bases: TGTGCCTGGAACCCCCCGGGGAAGAACACCGGGGAGCTGTTTTTT.

CDR3 region: CASSPPTGQGQNIQYF. CDR3 in DNA: TGTGCCAGCTCACCACCGACAGGGCAGGGGCAAAACATTCAGTACTTC. The J gene is TRBJ2-4, the V gene TRBV18, with 7 bases fitting TRBD1. CDR1 is KGHSH, CDR2 LQKENI, per germline. Germline trimming cut 0 bases from V and 5 bases from J; bases unmatched to any gene: 7. The CDR3 runs 16 residues.

The rearrangement joins TRBV5-5 to TRBJ1-1, with D possibly TRBD1 on 6 matching bases. The germline V gene encodes CDR1 SGHKS and CDR2 YYEKEE (reference sequence). The CDR3 is 15 amino acids. V was cut by 0 bases and J by 3 bases, with 12 bases left in between. CDR3 sequence (DNA): TGTGCCAGCAGCTTGGCCAGGACAGTTTACACTGAAGCTTTCTTT. It yields the protein CASSLARTVYTEAFF.

This chain links TRBV14 with TRBJ2-7; no definite D call. V lost 1 base, J lost 6 bases, and 10 bases lay in between. Per germline, CDR1 SGHDN and CDR2 FVKESK. This CDR3 has 13 amino acids. CDR3 region: CASSQGLQGEQYF. CDR3 bases: TGTGCCAGCAGCCAAGGGTTGCAAGGCGAGCAGTACTTC.

With regard to this clone: Other DNA sequences within the sample encode an identical CDR3. V usage is TRBV6-1 and J usage is TRBJ1-5; no clear D. CDR1 and CDR2 (germline): MNHNS, SASEGT. V was pared by 1 base and J by 0 bases, with 10 bases between. The CDR3 runs 16 residues. In nucleotides, the CDR3 is TGTGCCAGCAGTGAAGGGAGTTTAGGTAGCAATCAGCCCCAGCATTTT. Protein sequence: CASSEGSLGSNQPQHF.

The DNA for the CDR3 is TGTGCCAGCAGCCAGAGTAATGTAGGGGATACGCAGTATTTT. It yields the protein CASSQSNVGDTQYF. This chain links TRBV11-1 with TRBJ2-3; D remains ambiguous. V lost 5 bases, J lost 6 bases, and 15 bases lay in between. Germline CDR1 SGHAT, CDR2 FQDESV (reference sequence). The CDR3 is 14 residues long.

The J gene is TRBJ2-1, the V gene TRBV2, with a weak D call TRBD2 (5 bases). Germline CDR1 and CDR2: SNHLY and FYNNEI. This CDR3 has 13 amino acids. The V end lost 6 bases, the J end lost 9 bases, and 15 bases lay between the germline ends. The CDR3 DNA is TGTGCCAGCAGCCAGAGGGAAAAGGGTGAGCAGTTCTTC. It yields the protein CASSQREKGEQFF.

The gene calls are TRBV30 and TRBJ2-2; D not certain. The CDR3 runs 13 residues. The germline V and J ends were trimmed by 0 bases and 2 bases, with 4 bases remaining between them. Germline V gene lookup returns CDR1 GTSNPN and CDR2 SVGIG (reference sequence). CDR3 in DNA: TGTGCCTGGAGTGTAGGAAACACCGGGGAGCTGTTTTTT. This codes for CAWSVGNTGELFF. The full variable domain, completed using reference TRBV30 and TRBJ2-2, is SQTIHQWPATLVQPVGSPLSLECTVEGTSNPNLYWYRQAAGRGLQLLFYSVGIGQISSEVPQNLSASRPQDRQFILSSKKLLLSDSGFYLCAWSVGNTGELFFGEGSRLTVL.

The chain uses TRBV2 and TRBJ1-4; D is uncertain. V was trimmed by 3 bases and J by 4 bases, leaving 9 bases between them. This CDR3 comprises 14 residues. The germline gives CDR1 SNHLY, CDR2 FYNNEI. Written as DNA, the CDR3 is TGTGCCAGCAGTGAGTCCAGGAGTAATGAAAAACTGTTTTTT. This gives the protein CASSESRSNEKLFF. Filled out from reference TRBV2 and TRBJ1-4, the complete variable domain reads EPEVTQTPSHQVTQMGQEVILRCVPISNHLYFYWYRQILGQKVEFLVSFYNNEISEKSEIFDDQFSVERPDGSNFTLKIRSTKLEDSAMYFCASSESRSNEKLFFGSGTQLSVL.

The genes are TRBV18 and TRBJ1-5, with 7 bases fitting TRBD1. V trimming: 1 base; J trimming: 3 bases; junction bases outside the gene matches: 12. The V gene's germline CDR1 is KGHSH and CDR2 LQKENI. This CDR3 is 18 amino acids long. The CDR3 bases are TGTGCCAGCTCACCACAACTCGCTGGACAGGAGAACAATCAGCCCCAGCATTTT. Translating it yields CASSPQLAGQENNQPQHF.

This clone was picked up a small number of times. This chain links TRBV5-4 with TRBJ2-6; D unresolved. This CDR3 is 16 amino acids long. Germline CDR1 reads SGHNT; CDR2 reads YYREEE (reference sequence). Trimming cost V 2 bases and J 2 bases, with 11 bases left between them. The CDR3 loop reads CASSLRNGAGANVLTF. The CDR3 DNA sequence: TGTGCCAGCAGCTTACGGAATGGAGCTGGGGCCAACGTCCTGACTTTC.

This sequence joins TRBV7-9 and TRBJ2-1; D uncertain. The CDR3 is 14 amino acids. V gave up 2 bases and J gave up 7 bases, with 12 bases separating them. From germline, CDR1 is SEHNR and CDR2 FQNEAQ (reference sequence). Here the CDR3 reads CASSLTGSGNEQFF. CDR3 in DNA: TGTGCCAGCAGCTTAACGGGCTCGGGTAATGAGCAGTTCTTC.

The V call is TRBV29-1, the J call TRBJ2-7; unclear D gene. CDR1 is SQVTM, CDR2 ANQGSEA, per germline. This CDR3 is 11 amino acids long. Between the trimmed V and J ends, which lost 4 bases and 1 base, there was a span of 5 bases. CDR3 nucleotides: TGCAGCGTTGGACTTTCCTACGAGCAGTACTTC. The encoded protein is CSVGLSYEQYF.

To note about this clone: At one end, the junction sequence differs from germline, possibly due to a read error. The chain uses TRBV5-1 and TRBJ1-3; possibly TRBD1 for D (6 bases). The CDR3 length is 15 residues. Germline V CDR1 and CDR2: SGHRS, YFSETQ. The CDR3 loop reads CASSMTGLSGNTIYF. The CDR3 DNA reads as TGCGCCAGCAGCATGACAGGACTTTCTGGGAACACCATATATTTT.

The rearrangement joins TRBV18 to TRBJ2-7, with 11 bases lining up with TRBD2. Germline-derived CDR1 and CDR2 are KGHSH and LQKENI. CDR3 size: 13 residues. V shed 6 bases and J 6 bases; nucleotides not matched to a gene: 4. This chain's CDR3 is CASSRTSGREQYF. The CDR3 coding sequence is TGTGCCAGCTCGCGGACTAGCGGGCGCGAGCAGTACTTC. The full variable domain, in which reference TRBV18 and TRBJ2-7 provide the parts outside the CDR3, is NAGVMQNPRHLVRRRGQEARLRCSPMKGHSHVYWYRQLPEEGLKFMVYLQKENIIDESGMPKERFSAEFPKEGPSILRIQQVVRGDSAAYFCASSRTSGREQYFGPGTRLTVT.

The chain recombines TRBV5-4 with TRBJ2-1; 8 bases map to TRBD2. The V gene end was trimmed by 0 bases and the J gene end by 7 bases; junction bases not matched to a gene: 9. Looked up from germline, CDR1 is SGHNT and CDR2 is YYREEE (reference sequence). This CDR3 region has 16 residues. The CDR3 is CASSLDGSGGSNEQFF. In nucleotides, the CDR3 is TGTGCCAGCAGCTTGGATGGGAGCGGGGGCTCTAATGAGCAGTTCTTC.

The chain recombines TRBV5-1 with TRBJ2-2; no firm D call. There are 16 residues in the CDR3. The V gene's germline CDR1 is SGHRS and CDR2 YFSETQ. The germline V and J ends were trimmed by 4 bases and 8 bases, with 21 bases remaining between them. The CDR3 is CASSRFGPPTLGELFF. In DNA, the CDR3 is TGCGCCAGCAGCCGCTTTGGGCCTCCTACCTTAGGGGAGCTGTTTTTT.

The genes are TRBV9 and TRBJ2-1; 11 nucleotides match TRBD2. The germline CDR1 and CDR2 sequences are SGDLS and YYNGEE. After removal of 2 bases from V and 8 bases from J, the junction contained 6 bases not matched to a gene. The CDR3 contains 15 residues. CDR3 protein: CASSVSGGVNYEQFF. DNA of the CDR3: TGTGCCAGCAGCGTTAGCGGGGGGGTTAACTATGAGCAGTTCTTC.

This clone was found once. The V call is TRBV2, the J call TRBJ1-1; D might be TRBD1 (5 bases). Germline CDR1 SNHLY, CDR2 FYNNEI. The CDR3 contains 14 residues. The V end was cut by 6 bases, the J end by 5 bases, with 16 bases between. Here the CDR3 DNA reads TGTGCCAGCAGCCTATACCGGGGCGATACTGAAGCTTTCTTT. Protein sequence: CASSLYRGDTEAFF.

The J gene is TRBJ1-1, the V gene TRBV13; unclear D gene. This CDR3 has 11 residues. CDR1 and CDR2 (germline): PRHDT, FYEKMQ (reference sequence). V shed 0 bases and J shed 11 bases, with 7 bases lying between them. As DNA, the CDR3 is TGTGCCAGCAGCTTAGGGATGGGCGCTTTCTTT. Translated, it gives CASSLGMGAFF.

V and J are TRBV6-6 and TRBJ2-2; 7 nucleotides agree with TRBD1. This CDR3 spans 16 amino acids. Per germline, CDR1 MNHNY and CDR2 SVGAGI (reference sequence). V lost 5 bases to trimming and J lost 1 base; unmatched junction nucleotides: 7. For the CDR3, the DNA is TGTGCCAGCAGTCTCCCCGGGACAGTGAACACCGGGGAGCTGTTTTTT. Residues: CASSLPGTVNTGELFF.

This chain links TRBV18 with TRBJ2-3; 9 bases are a match to TRBD1. After removal of 4 bases from V and 4 bases from J, the junction contained 6 bases not matched to a gene. This CDR3 comprises 15 residues. The germline gives CDR1 KGHSH, CDR2 LQKENI. CDR3 DNA sequence: TGTGCCAGCTCACGCATGACAGGGGGGTCAGATACGCAGTATTTT. Translating gives CASSRMTGGSDTQYF.